Listed here are 12 T cell receptor beta chains from one sample, sequenced in a study of T-cell reconstitution after alpha-beta-depleted transplantation in children. Unique molecular identifiers featured in how the TCRbeta library was prepared. TCRdb redid the calling of the PCR reads with MiXCR, one entry per CDR3 protein. The sample lists 700,000 to 950,000 distinct CDR3 sequences, 16% occurring once. The material was PBMCs, mostly from graft donor cells, obtained 360 days after TCRalphabeta/CD19-depleted stem cell transplant. All receptors derive from a male patient between 5 and 17 years old who had a stem cell transplant for acute lymphoblastic leukemia, so the T cells may come from the graft donor.

This clonotype was seen more than once but under ten times. V is TRBV7-2 and J is TRBJ2-7; D may correspond to TRBD1 or TRBD2 (5 bases each). CDR1 and CDR2 (germline): SGHTA, FQGNSA. V lost 5 bases and J lost 3, with 14 bases in between. The CDR3 sequence is 14 residues long. The CDR3 sequence is CASSPGTKYYEQYF. DNA for the CDR3: TGTGCCAGCAGCCCCGGGACCAAGTACTACGAGCAGTACTTC.

V and J are TRBV20-1 and TRBJ1-2; a possible D gene is TRBD1 (5 bases). This CDR3 spans 14 amino acids. Trimming removed 2 bases at V and 1 base at J, with 11 bases between. CDR1 DFQATT and CDR2 SNEGSKA come from the germline V gene (reference sequence). CDR3 DNA: TGCAGTGCTAGACAGGTCGGGGGTAACTATGGCTACACCTTC. Amino acids: CSARQVGGNYGYTF.

In this sample, this clonotype turned up a few times. This rearrangement joins TRBV7-2 to TRBJ2-2, with D perhaps matching TRBD2 (5 bases). The V gene's germline CDR1 is SGHTA and CDR2 FQGNSA. V lost 1 base and J lost 5, with 11 bases in between. The CDR3 runs 15 residues. The CDR3 sequence: CASSLVGVRTGELFF. As DNA, the CDR3 is TGTGCCAGCAGCTTAGTGGGAGTAAGGACCGGGGAGCTGTTTTTT.

In this sample, this clonotype turned up a few times. The chain carries TRBV5-1 and TRBJ2-7; 8 nucleotides align to TRBD2. Germline V gene sequence: CDR1 SGHRS, CDR2 YFSETQ. The trim removed 4 bases at V and 7 bases at J, leaving 10 bases unmatched. The CDR3 consists of 14 residues. This CDR3 is CASSRRRGAREQYF. The CDR3, as DNA: TGCGCCAGCAGCCGCCGGCGGGGGGCCCGGGAGCAGTACTTC.

Concerning this clonotype itself: The junction does not match germline at one end; this may be a read error. This chain connects TRBV12-3 or TRBV12-4 to TRBJ2-2; 13 nucleotides line up with TRBD2. CDR3 length equals 19 residues. The CDR3 bases are TGTACCAGCAGTCCCGGGACTAGCGGGGTTAGAGCGAACACCGGGGAGCTGTTTTTT. It yields the protein CTSSPGTSGVRANTGELFF.

This clonotype was counted a few times. The chain is built from TRBV10-3 and TRBJ2-3; TRBD2 aligns across 10 bases. J gave up 0 bases and V 5 bases, and 2 bases lay outside the gene matches. The CDR3 runs to 15 residues. Germline V gene data show CDR1 as ENHRY and CDR2 as SYGVKD. CDR3 amino acids: CAISSLAGSTDTQYF. In DNA, the CDR3 is TGTGCCATCAGTTCACTAGCGGGGAGCACAGATACGCAGTATTTT.

This clonotype occurred a few times. This chain links TRBV5-1 with TRBJ1-2; D is unclear. V was trimmed by 0 bases and J by 8 bases, leaving 11 bases between them. The CDR3 length is 13 residues. Germline CDR1 reads SGHRS; CDR2 reads YFSETQ. The CDR3 DNA reads as TGCGCCAGCAGCTTGGTGGAAGGAGGAGGCTACACCTTC. This translates into CASSLVEGGGYTF.

V and J are TRBV11-2 and TRBJ2-7, with TRBD2 matching 10 bases. The J segment lost 2 bases and the V segment lost 3 bases, leaving 7 bases of the junction unmatched. This CDR3 is built from 16 residues. Per the germline V gene, CDR1 is SGHAT and CDR2 is FQNNGV. CDR3 loop: CASSFTSGKGPYEQYF. In DNA form, the CDR3 reads TGTGCCAGCAGCTTTACTAGCGGGAAGGGTCCCTACGAGCAGTACTTC.

Many counts were recorded for this clonotype. The V call is TRBV2, the J call TRBJ2-5; D possibly corresponds to TRBD1 (5 bases). The ends were cut back, 7 bases at V and 5 bases at J, with 8 bases in the middle. Germline V gene data show CDR1 as SNHLY and CDR2 as FYNNEI. This CDR3 region has 11 residues. The CDR3 DNA follows: TGTGCCAGCACAGGGTGGGAGACCCAGTACTTC. This translates into CASTGWETQYF.

This clonotype was seen more than once but under ten times. In nucleotides, the CDR3 is TGTGCCAGCAGCTTCACCCCCGGGAAGACTAGTCGCACAGATACGCAGTATTTT. Protein sequence: CASSFTPGKTSRTDTQYF. The gene calls are TRBV11-1 and TRBJ2-3, with D perhaps matching TRBD2 (6 bases). This CDR3 comprises 18 residues. Trimming removed 3 bases at V and 1 base at J, with 20 bases between. Germline V gives CDR1 SGHAT, CDR2 FQDESV (reference sequence).

The rearrangement uses TRBV10-2 and TRBJ2-7; 7 bases agree with TRBD1. Germline V gene sequence: CDR1 WSHSY, CDR2 SAAADI. The length of the CDR3 is 13 residues. V shed 6 bases, J shed 3 bases, and the junction held 5 bases outside the gene matches. This chain's CDR3 is CASRGDRFYEQYF. The CDR3 DNA follows: TGCGCCAGCAGGGGGGACAGATTCTACGAGCAGTACTTC.

The chain is built from TRBV20-1 and TRBJ2-1; the D is unclear. V was pared by 3 bases and J by 0 bases, with 18 bases between. The germline CDR1 and CDR2 sequences are DFQATT and SNEGSKA (reference sequence). The CDR3 runs to 17 residues. CDR3 sequence (DNA): TGCAGTGCTAGGGGCCTCTTTGCGCAGAGCTCCTACAATGAGCAGTTCTTC. As protein: CSARGLFAQSSYNEQFF.